This T cell receptor beta chain was captured by sequencing in a study of tumor-infiltrating lymphocytes in primary liver carcinoma. Without any cell sorting, roughly 20-32 mg of bulk tissue yielded co-extracted RNA and DNA. Infection with HBV was chronic in patients; they were treatment-naive. The sample holds many counts of this clonotype. The antigen remains undetermined. The investigators made TCR beta cDNA from about 510 ng total RNA, using a constant-region primer. Slightly modified ARM-PCR with three nested multiplex PCR rounds yielded TCR beta libraries. TCRdb reprocessed the multiplex PCR reads via MiXCR and lists one record per CDR3 protein. The table shows some 110,000 distinct CDR3 sequences, with around 64% occurring only once. Notes on the study in general: Tumor specimens were characterized by a significantly higher top-250-clone fraction than blood (p = 0.039). A fraction of only about 8-24% of top clones appeared in all five tumor regions.

The receptor was isolated from a woman aged 60-75 years with primary liver carcinoma and hepatitis B virus infection. The material sequenced was liver tumor tissue from sampling region 3. Subset reported: tumor region T3, left-lateral pole.

The CDR3 loop is CASSSLGPGDGTDTQYF. CDR3 coding DNA: TGTGCCAGCAGTTCCCTAGGGCCAGGGGATGGCACAGATACGCAGTATTTT. V gene TRBV28 combines with J gene TRBJ2-3; TRBD1 might be the D (6 bases). This CDR3 comprises 17 residues. The ends were cut back, 4 bases at V and 1 base at J, with 18 bases in the middle. Germline CDR1 reads MDHEN; CDR2 reads SYDVKM. Full variable domain (rest looked up from reference TRBV28 and TRBJ2-3): DVKVTQSSRYLVKRTGEKVFLECVQDMDHENMFWYRQDPGLGLRLIYFSYDVKMKEKGDIPEGYSVSREKKERFSLILESASTNQTSMYLCASSSLGPGDGTDTQYFGPGTRLTVL.